Listed below are T cell receptor beta chains from one sample, sequenced in a study of shared clonotypes between healthy human individuals. The protocol was immunoSEQ multiplex PCR, while the TCRdb copy is restricted to in-frame clones and leaves out a portion. The sample lists nearly 2 million clones; less than 95% were seen once. What was sequenced was naive CD8+ T cells sorted from blood. These receptors were collected from a man between 18 and 35 years old in good health. Both conserved end residues are part of each CDR3. Each record gives: D gene, clone size, J gene, V gene, CDR3 protein, CDR3 DNA. The D gene is left open where the match is weak. A row's size may be missing; if present it is once, few, many or a size class.

.,.,TRBJ2-7,TRBV4-2,CASSQVSSYEQYF,TGTGCCAGCAGCCAAGTAAGTTCCTACGAGCAGTACTTC
TRBD1,.,TRBJ1-4,TRBV4-3,CASSQFPAQGAEKLFF,TGCGCCAGCAGCCAGTTCCCGGCCCAGGGGGCCGAAAAACTGTTTTTT
.,once,TRBJ2-5,TRBV25-1,CASSETYFGSKGETQYF,TGTGCCAGCAGTGAAACCTATTTCGGGAGTAAGGGTGAGACCCAGTACTTC
TRBD2,.,TRBJ2-5,TRBV4-2,CASSQGLAGQETQYF,TGTGCCAGCAGCCAAGGGCTAGCGGGGCAAGAGACCCAGTACTTC
TRBD1,.,TRBJ2-7,TRBV5-4,CASSTRQGAEDEQYF,TGTGCCAGCAGCACCCGACAGGGGGCGGAGGACGAGCAGTACTTC
TRBD1,.,TRBJ2-5,TRBV28,CASSPQGQETQYF,TGTGCCAGCAGTCCACAGGGGCAAGAGACCCAGTACTTC
TRBD1,.,TRBJ1-6,TRBV7-9,CASSFQGDQGTPLHF,TGTGCCAGCAGCTTCCAGGGGGACCAAGGAACACCCCTCCACTTT
TRBD2,.,TRBJ2-7,TRBV7-2,CASSSMTSGGLGAYEQYF,TGTGCCAGCAGCTCGATGACTAGCGGGGGTTTAGGAGCCTACGAGCAGTACTTC
TRBD1,.,TRBJ1-6,TRBV27,CASTPGGNNGNSPLHF,TGTGCCAGCACCCCAGGGGGGAATAATGGGAATTCACCCCTCCACTTT
.,.,TRBJ2-2,TRBV4-1,CASSQVIRLPGELFF,TGCGCCAGCAGCCAAGTAATTAGGTTGCCCGGGGAGCTGTTTTTT
TRBD1,.,TRBJ1-1,TRBV5-4,CASVNWGTGANTEAFF,TGTGCCAGCGTTAATTGGGGGACAGGGGCGAACACTGAAGCTTTCTTT
.,.,TRBJ2-7,TRBV6-1,CASSEGPPYEQYF,TGTGCCAGCAGTGAAGGGCCTCCCTACGAGCAGTACTTC
.,.,TRBJ1-1,TRBV28,CASSLWLGGTEAFF,TGTGCCAGCAGTTTATGGCTGGGAGGCACTGAAGCTTTCTTT
.,.,TRBJ2-7,TRBV7-2,CASSLDRVFSYEQYF,TGTGCCAGCAGCTTAGACAGGGTGTTCTCCTACGAGCAGTACTTC
.,.,TRBJ2-7,TRBV22-1,CPGSAGVLYEQYF,TGTCCTGGGAGCGCGGGCGTCCTCTACGAGCAGTACTTC
.,.,TRBJ1-2,TRBV9,CASSVGVMGYGYTF,TGTGCCAGCAGCGTAGGGGTAATGGGCTATGGCTACACCTTC
TRBD2,.,TRBJ2-3,TRBV9,CASSPGTSIPGDTQYF,TGTGCCAGCAGCCCTGGGACTAGCATACCGGGAGATACGCAGTATTTT
.,.,TRBJ2-7,TRBV6-5,CASRTHRDLIYEQYF,TGTGCCAGCAGGACCCACAGGGACCTTATCTACGAGCAGTACTTC
TRBD1,.,TRBJ1-1,TRBV2,CASSESRTGGNTEAFF,TGTGCCAGCAGTGAATCCAGGACAGGGGGGAACACTGAAGCTTTCTTT
.,.,TRBJ2-4,TRBV28,CASSLRGSKNIQYF,TGTGCCAGCAGTTTACGAGGGTCCAAAAACATTCAGTACTTC
TRBD1,.,TRBJ1-2,TRBV5-4,CASTGTGGENGYTF,TGTGCCAGCACCGGGACAGGGGGCGAAAATGGCTACACCTTC
TRBD1,.,TRBJ1-2,TRBV4-1,CASSQGPTGGALVYGYTF,TGCGCCAGCAGCCAAGGGCCGACAGGGGGCGCGTTGGTCTATGGCTACACCTTC
TRBD1,.,TRBJ2-7,TRBV28,CASSSQDTGTGLLTYEQYF,TGTGCCAGCAGTTCTCAAGACACCGGGACAGGGCTACTTACCTACGAGCAGTACTTC
TRBD2,.,TRBJ2-5,TRBV2,CASSNLAGQETQYF,TGTGCCAGCAGTAACCTAGCGGGCCAAGAGACCCAGTACTTC
.,.,TRBJ2-7,TRBV5-4,CASSFGTADSYEQYF,TGTGCCAGCAGCTTCGGGACTGCCGACTCCTACGAGCAGTACTTC
TRBD1,.,TRBJ2-7,TRBV5-4,CASSHPGGGLGKQYF,TGTGCCAGCAGTCACCCAGGGGGCGGGTTGGGTAAGCAGTACTTC
TRBD2,.,TRBJ2-1,TRBV9,CASSKAGLAYNEQFF,TGTGCCAGCAGCAAGGCGGGACTAGCTTACAATGAGCAGTTCTTC
.,.,TRBJ1-2,TRBV5-1,CASSLEGNYGYTF,TGCGCCAGCAGCTTGGAGGGTAACTATGGCTACACCTTC
.,.,TRBJ1-2,TRBV28,CASSLGGIGYTF,TGTGCCAGCTCCCTGGGAGGGATCGGCTACACCTTC
TRBD2,.,TRBJ2-5,TRBV28,CASSLGTSGGGETQYF,TGTGCCAGCAGTCTCGGGACTAGCGGGGGTGGAGAGACCCAGTACTTC
.,.,TRBJ2-5,TRBV30,CAWSPDQQETQYF,TGTGCCTGGAGCCCAGACCAACAAGAGACCCAGTACTTC
.,.,TRBJ2-2,TRBV7-9,CASSLRRDYTGELFF,TGTGCCAGCAGCTTAAGGAGGGACTACACCGGGGAGCTGTTTTTT
.,.,TRBJ2-7,TRBV30,CAWSMGAEQYF,TGTGCCTGGAGTATGGGGGCCGAGCAGTACTTC
TRBD2,.,TRBJ2-3,TRBV9,CASTGYGGGEDTQYF,TGTGCCAGCACCGGCTACGGGGGGGGCGAAGATACGCAGTATTTT
.,.,TRBJ2-7,TRBV7-9,CASSSPGQSSYEQYF,TGTGCCAGCAGCTCGCCGGGCCAGAGCTCCTACGAGCAGTACTTC
.,.,TRBJ1-6,TRBV9,CASSVGGGPSYNSPLHF,TGTGCCAGCAGCGTAGGGGGGGGCCCCTCCTATAATTCACCCCTCCACTTT
.,.,TRBJ2-7,TRBV27,CASSPLTVDGFPYEQYF,TGTGCCAGCAGTCCCCTTACCGTGGACGGCTTTCCCTACGAGCAGTACTTC
TRBD2,.,TRBJ2-2,TRBV15,CATSSPGGAGELFF,TGTGCCACCAGCAGCCCTGGGGGGGCCGGGGAGCTGTTTTTT
.,once,TRBJ1-4,TRBV11-2,CASSRTPAPNEKLFF,TGTGCCAGCAGCCGCACCCCGGCCCCTAATGAAAAACTGTTTTTT
.,.,TRBJ1-6,TRBV7-7,CASSLEPYNSPLHF,TGTGCTAGCAGCTTAGAGCCCTATAATTCACCCCTCCACTTT
TRBD2,.,TRBJ2-3,TRBV9,CASSVGLAGGPDTQYF,TGTGCCAGCAGCGTGGGACTAGCGGGAGGGCCAGATACGCAGTATTTT
TRBD2,once,TRBJ2-3,TRBV9,CASSVVGLAVTDTQYF,TGTGCCAGCAGCGTAGTGGGGCTAGCGGTCACAGATACGCAGTATTTT
.,.,TRBJ1-1,TRBV19,CASSIDEEANTEAFF,TGTGCCAGTAGTATAGACGAGGAGGCGAACACTGAAGCTTTCTTT
.,.,TRBJ2-7,TRBV5-6,CASSTGQSYEQYF,TGTGCCAGCAGCACCGGACAGAGCTACGAGCAGTACTTC
.,.,TRBJ2-7,TRBV15,CATALGGSISYEQYF,TGTGCCACCGCCTTAGGGGGGTCGATCTCCTACGAGCAGTACTTC
.,.,TRBJ2-1,TRBV10-3,CAISDEDKSYNEQFF,TGTGCCATCAGTGACGAGGACAAGTCCTACAATGAGCAGTTCTTC
TRBD1,.,TRBJ2-7,TRBV28,CATEPGQGANEQYF,TGTGCCACAGAGCCGGGACAGGGGGCGAACGAGCAGTACTTC
TRBD1,.,TRBJ2-7,TRBV9,CASSGRTGAYEQYF,TGTGCCAGCAGCGGACGGACAGGGGCCTACGAGCAGTACTTC
.,once,TRBJ2-1,TRBV28,CASSSAHEVDCEQFF,TGTGCCAGCAGTTCTGCCCATGAGGTAGATTGTGAGCAGTTCTTC
TRBD2,.,TRBJ2-3,TRBV10-2,CASRVFSGGAVDTQYF,TGCGCCAGCAGGGTCTTTAGCGGGGGGGCCGTGGATACGCAGTATTTT
.,.,TRBJ2-4,TRBV27,CASSWAGARDIQYF,TGTGCCAGCAGCTGGGCGGGGGCGCGGGACATTCAGTACTTC
.,.,TRBJ1-6,TRBV10-2,CASTQGGVVSPLHF,TGCGCCAGCACCCAAGGGGGGGTTGTTTCACCCCTCCACTTT
TRBD1,.,TRBJ2-2,TRBV6-1,CASSDLGQGEGTGELFF,TGTGCCAGCAGTGACCTTGGACAGGGTGAGGGGACCGGGGAGCTGTTTTTT
TRBD1,.,TRBJ2-7,TRBV6-5,CASSSDRVAIYEQYF,TGTGCCAGCAGTAGCGACAGGGTGGCAATCTACGAGCAGTACTTC
TRBD1,once,TRBJ1-5,TRBV2,CASSEVQGAAQPQHF,TGTGCCAGCAGTGAAGTGCAGGGGGCTGCTCAGCCCCAGCATTTT
.,.,TRBJ2-2,TRBV5-1,CASSPDNPNTGELFF,TGCGCCAGCAGCCCCGACAACCCGAACACCGGGGAGCTGTTTTTT